A single sample is the source of the 15 T cell receptor beta chains below, sequenced in a study of cytomegalovirus exposure and HLA in healthy donors. The study ran its PCR with 60 Vbeta and 13 Jbeta primers. TCRdb's table, derived via immunoSEQ multiplex PCR, lists solely in-frame clones and lacks some. The sample gives roughly 120,000 clones, about three quarters of which show up once; 1.9% is in the top ten. The sample was PBMCs. These receptors came from a man aged 50-60 years in good health and CMV-seronegative.

The V call is TRBV2, the J call TRBJ1-2; maybe TRBD1 (5 bases). Germline CDR1 is SNHLY and CDR2 is FYNNEI. Between the trimmed V and J ends, which lost 8 bases and 4 bases, there was a span of 23 bases. The CDR3 has 16 residues. CDR3 sequence reads: CASGSGTPASLYGYTF. The CDR3 region has the DNA TGTGCCAGCGGATCCGGGACTCCAGCCTCCCTCTATGGCTACACCTTC.

This clone was seen more than once but under ten times. The J gene is TRBJ1-6, the V gene TRBV7-2; a possible D gene is TRBD1 (6 bases). The CDR3 sequence is 14 residues long. V dropped 1 base and J dropped 9 bases, with 10 bases sitting between them. Germline assignment: CDR1 SGHTA and CDR2 FQGNSA. The CDR3 nucleotides read TGTGCCAGCAGCTTAGGGACAGCTCGTTCACCCCTCCACTTT. This codes for CASSLGTARSPLHF.

The chain employs TRBV19 and TRBJ1-5; 8 bases line up with TRBD1. Germline lookup yields CDR1 LNHDA and CDR2 SQIVND (reference sequence). The V gene end was trimmed by 4 bases and the J gene end by 9 bases; junction bases not matched to a gene: 11. The CDR3 loop spans 15 amino acids. The CDR3 DNA reads as TGTGCCAGTAGTACGGACAGGGCGGGGAAGGGGCCCCAGCATTTT. It translates to CASSTDRAGKGPQHF. Filled out from reference TRBV19 and TRBJ1-5, the complete variable domain reads DGGITQSPKYLFRKEGQNVTLSCEQNLNHDAMYWYRQDPGQGLRLIYYSQIVNDFQKGDIAEGYSVSREKKESFPLTVTSAQKNPTAFYLCASSTDRAGKGPQHFGDGTRLSIL.

This chain connects TRBV27 to TRBJ1-3, with D perhaps matching TRBD1 (5 bases). Germline V gene sequence: CDR1 MNHEY, CDR2 SMNVEV (reference sequence). This CDR3 region has 14 residues. Trimming took 5 bases from V and 3 from J, leaving 11 bases between them. The CDR3 DNA reads TGTGCCAGCAGTCTCCGGGGGTATGGAAACACCATATATTTT. Its translation is CASSLRGYGNTIYF.

The V gene is TRBV6-5, the J gene TRBJ1-2; D ambiguous. CDR3 size: 15 residues. Trimming left V 5 bases short and J 0 bases short, with 13 bases between. Germline V gives CDR1 MNHEY, CDR2 SVGAGI. The CDR3 region has the DNA TGTGCCAGCAGTCCCGACTTAGAAGCTAACTATGGCTACACCTTC. Amino acids: CASSPDLEANYGYTF.

V gene TRBV21-1 combines with J gene TRBJ1-1; the table's D call TRBD1 went unverified against the DNA. TRBV21-1 counts as a pseudogene. The CDR3 totals 14 residues. The CDR3 nucleotides read TGTGCCAGCAGCCCAAAGGCAGGGAACACTGAAGCTTTCTTT. Amino acid sequence: CASSPKAGNTEAFF.

V gene TRBV7-9 combines with J gene TRBJ2-2, with D tentatively TRBD2 (5 bases). Germline V lookup: CDR1 SEHNR, CDR2 FQNEAQ (reference sequence). Deletions cut 5 bases from V and 7 bases from J, with 11 bases between. The CDR3 is made up of 13 amino acids. The CDR3 sequence is CASSELVDGELFF. Written as DNA, the CDR3 is TGTGCCAGCAGCGAACTAGTGGACGGGGAGCTGTTTTTT.

V gene TRBV29-1 combines with J gene TRBJ2-1; a possible D gene is TRBD2 (7 bases). Germline CDR1 reads SQVTM; CDR2 reads ANQGSEA. This CDR3 has 17 amino acids. Between the trimmed V and J ends, which lost 2 bases and 1 base, there was a span of 18 bases. The CDR3 DNA follows: TGCAGCGTTGAATTGGCTAGGCGGGGGCGGTCCTACAATGAGCAGTTCTTC. As protein: CSVELARRGRSYNEQFF.

J is TRBJ1-1 and V is TRBV7-2; TRBD1 is a possible D gene (5 bases). The length of the CDR3 is 13 residues. Looked up from germline, CDR1 is SGHTA and CDR2 is FQGNSA. V was cut by 1 base and J by 8 bases, with 11 bases left in between. The CDR3 here is CASSLGQLREAFF. In DNA, the CDR3 is TGTGCCAGCAGCTTAGGACAGCTCAGAGAAGCTTTCTTT.

A few counts support this clone. This sequence joins TRBV7-8 and TRBJ2-1; 7 positions match TRBD1. Unmatched junction bases numbered 7, after V lost 1 base and J lost 16 bases. Per germline, CDR1 SGHVS and CDR2 FQNEAQ. The CDR3 contains 12 residues. This CDR3 is CASSLVRGQTFF. The CDR3 DNA reads TGTGCCAGCAGCTTAGTAAGGGGGCAAACTTTCTTC.

The chain is built from TRBV7-3 and TRBJ2-5; 8 nucleotides line up with TRBD2. The CDR3 spans 16 residues. Losses at the gene ends were 2 bases for V and 3 bases for J; bases not matched to a gene: 8. From germline, CDR1 is SGHTA and CDR2 FQGTGA. The chain's CDR3 is CASSLFGAGAEETQYF. The CDR3 DNA is TGTGCCAGCAGCTTATTTGGAGCGGGGGCCGAAGAGACCCAGTACTTC.

On this clone itself: Other DNA sequences within the sample encode an identical CDR3. The chain is built from TRBV9 and TRBJ1-6; 8 nucleotides agree with TRBD1. The CDR3 has 15 amino acids. V shed 4 bases, J shed 10 bases, and the junction held 10 bases outside the gene matches. The germline CDR1 and CDR2 sequences are SGDLS and YYNGEE. The CDR3 DNA sequence: TGTGCCAGCAGCCCTACCGGACAGGGCGAGTCACCCCTCCACTTT. The encoded protein is CASSPTGQGESPLHF.

The J gene is TRBJ1-1, the V gene TRBV6-1; the match to TRBD1 covers 9 bases. The CDR3 runs 15 residues. V shed 5 bases, J shed 4 bases, and the junction held 8 bases outside the gene matches. In germline, CDR1 is MNHNS, CDR2 SASEGT. CDR3 sequence: CASSLWTGESTEAFF. As DNA, the CDR3 is TGTGCCAGCAGTTTGTGGACAGGGGAGTCCACTGAAGCTTTCTTT.

This clone was found a few times. This chain uses TRBV6-5 with TRBJ1-5; possible D gene TRBD1, 5 bases. With 4 bases removed from V and 6 bases from J, the gap between germline ends came to 13 bases. Germline-derived CDR1 and CDR2 are MNHEY and SVGAGI. This CDR3 is built from 14 residues. CDR3 protein: CASSFRGNGQPQHF. The CDR3 DNA follows: TGTGCCAGCAGTTTCCGGGGGAACGGTCAGCCCCAGCATTTT.

V is TRBV7-6 and J is TRBJ1-4; 8 nucleotides agree with TRBD1. This CDR3 has 15 residues. Trimming took 5 bases from V and 0 from J; bases not matched to a gene: 2. Germline V CDR1 and CDR2: SGHVS, FNYEAQ. CDR3 in amino acids: CASSPDRATNEKLFF. The CDR3 DNA follows: TGTGCCAGCAGCCCGGACAGGGCAACTAATGAAAAACTGTTTTTT.